This TCR beta chain was retrieved from a study of regulatory T cells in long-lasting Graves disease. With iRepertoire HTBI primers and Arm-PCR of CDR3 regions, TCR beta libraries were built. One entry per CDR3 protein results from TCRdb running MiXCR on the multiplex PCR reads. The sample lists 350,000 to 500,000 distinct CDR3 sequences, about 15% seen once, with about 10% in the top ten. CDR3 length: 15 amino acids. V dropped 4 bases and J dropped 0; count of bases not matched to a gene: 4. The germline V gene encodes CDR1 SGHAT and CDR2 FQNNGV. As for time point: newly diagnosed GD, antithyroid drugs for less than 3 months. There was RNA extracted from PBMCs, and the TCR library was made from it. At least ten counts were recorded for this clonotype. The data also belong to a second study, concerning T cells in Graves' hyperthyroidism and ophthalmopathy.

Sequenced here: peripheral blood mononuclear cells (PBMCs), sampled at new diagnosis, from a patient treated with antithyroid drugs. The chain couples TRBV11-2 to TRBJ1-1; TRBD1 agrees at 8 bases. The receptor was isolated from a woman in her 30s with Graves disease. The CDR3 loop reads CASSSQTGVNTEAFF. The CDR3 DNA follows: TGTGCCAGCAGCTCCCAGACAGGGGTGAACACTGAAGCTTTCTTT.